The sequence of this T cell receptor (beta chain) was determined in a study of T cell clusters in autoimmune cytopenias. Across the study: TRB sequencing had a median about 49,000 reads and about 2,500 distinct clonotypes per sample. Points from the study as a whole: A dominant lymphoma-associated repertoire apparently masked the cluster-lack signature in secondary cytopenia versus chronic lymphocytic leukemia. Compared with active autoimmune hepatitis patients, healthy donors showed about 2.7-fold more exclusive TRB clusters. TRB repertoire shifts in secondary cytopenia and chronic lymphocytic leukemia mostly reflected lymphoma, not autoimmunity.

Concerning this clonotype: No antigen is known for it.

Germline CDR1 and CDR2: MNHEY and SVGAGI. The CDR3 covers 14 residues. TRB was amplified by touch-down multiplex PCR, primer pools A and B combined. TCRdb processed the multiplex PCR reads again and assigns one entry to each CDR3 protein, with no DNA. This table holds about 12,000 distinct CDR3 sequences. TRB amplification used 250 ng of peripheral blood genomic DNA. The sample was peripheral blood. V is TRBV6-5 and J is TRBJ1-3; the D call of TRBD1 rests on TCRdb alone, since no DNA is present to check it. The origin of this receptor is a human donor with an autoimmune cytopenia or autoimmune hepatitis (not recorded which). CDR3 region: CASSYEGLRNTIYF.